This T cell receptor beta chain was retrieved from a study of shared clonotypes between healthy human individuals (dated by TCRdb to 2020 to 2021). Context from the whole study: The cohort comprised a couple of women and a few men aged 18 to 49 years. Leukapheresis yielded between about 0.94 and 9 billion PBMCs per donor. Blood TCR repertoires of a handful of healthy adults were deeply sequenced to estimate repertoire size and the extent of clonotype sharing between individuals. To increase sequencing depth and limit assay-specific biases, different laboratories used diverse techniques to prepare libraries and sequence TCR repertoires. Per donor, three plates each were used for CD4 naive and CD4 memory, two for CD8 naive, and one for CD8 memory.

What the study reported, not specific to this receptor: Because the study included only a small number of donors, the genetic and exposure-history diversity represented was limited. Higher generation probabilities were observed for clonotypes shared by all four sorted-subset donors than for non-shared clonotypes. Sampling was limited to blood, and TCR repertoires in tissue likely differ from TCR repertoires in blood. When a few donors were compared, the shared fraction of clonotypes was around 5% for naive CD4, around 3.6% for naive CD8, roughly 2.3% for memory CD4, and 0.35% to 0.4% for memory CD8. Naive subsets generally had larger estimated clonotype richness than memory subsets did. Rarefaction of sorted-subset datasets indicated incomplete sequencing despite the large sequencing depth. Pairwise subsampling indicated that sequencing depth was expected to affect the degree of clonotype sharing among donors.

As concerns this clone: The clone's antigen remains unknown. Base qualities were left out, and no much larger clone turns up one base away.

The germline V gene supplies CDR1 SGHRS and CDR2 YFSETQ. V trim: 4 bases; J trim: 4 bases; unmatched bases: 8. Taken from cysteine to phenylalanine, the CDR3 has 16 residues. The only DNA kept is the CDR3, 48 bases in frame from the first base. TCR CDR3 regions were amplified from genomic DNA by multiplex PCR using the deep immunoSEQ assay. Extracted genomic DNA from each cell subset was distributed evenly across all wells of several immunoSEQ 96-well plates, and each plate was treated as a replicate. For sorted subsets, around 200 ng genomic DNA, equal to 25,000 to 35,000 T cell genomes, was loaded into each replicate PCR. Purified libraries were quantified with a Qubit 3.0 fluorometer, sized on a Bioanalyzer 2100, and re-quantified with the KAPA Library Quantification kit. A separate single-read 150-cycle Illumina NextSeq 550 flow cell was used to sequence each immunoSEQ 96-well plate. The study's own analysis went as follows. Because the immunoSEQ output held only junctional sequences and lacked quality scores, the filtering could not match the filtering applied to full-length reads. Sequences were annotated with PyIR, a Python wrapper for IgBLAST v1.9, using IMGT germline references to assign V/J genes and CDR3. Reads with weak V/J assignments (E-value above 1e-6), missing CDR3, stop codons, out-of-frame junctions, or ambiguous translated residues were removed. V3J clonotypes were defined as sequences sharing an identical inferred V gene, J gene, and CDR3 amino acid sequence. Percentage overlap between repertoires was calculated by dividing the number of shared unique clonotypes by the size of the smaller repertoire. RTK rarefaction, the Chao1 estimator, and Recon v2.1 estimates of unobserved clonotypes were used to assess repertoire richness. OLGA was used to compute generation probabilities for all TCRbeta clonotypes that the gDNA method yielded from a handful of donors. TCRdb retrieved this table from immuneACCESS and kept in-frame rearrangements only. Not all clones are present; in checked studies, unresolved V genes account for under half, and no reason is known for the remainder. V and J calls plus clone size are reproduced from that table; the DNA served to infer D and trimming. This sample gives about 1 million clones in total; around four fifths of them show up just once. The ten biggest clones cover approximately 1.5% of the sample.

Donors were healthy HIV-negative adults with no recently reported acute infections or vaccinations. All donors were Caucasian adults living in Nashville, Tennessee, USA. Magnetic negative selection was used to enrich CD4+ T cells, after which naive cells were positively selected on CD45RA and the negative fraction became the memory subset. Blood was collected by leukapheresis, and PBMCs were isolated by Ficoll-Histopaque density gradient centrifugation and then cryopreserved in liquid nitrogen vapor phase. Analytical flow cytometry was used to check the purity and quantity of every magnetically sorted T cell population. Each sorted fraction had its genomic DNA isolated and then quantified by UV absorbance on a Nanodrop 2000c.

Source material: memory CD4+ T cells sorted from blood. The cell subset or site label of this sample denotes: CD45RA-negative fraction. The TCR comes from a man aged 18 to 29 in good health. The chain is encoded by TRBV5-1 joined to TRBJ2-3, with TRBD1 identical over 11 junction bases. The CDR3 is CASSPGTGGFSDTQYF. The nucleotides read TGCGCCAGCAGCCCGGGGACAGGGGGTTTCTCAGATACGCAGTATTTT.